This T cell receptor (beta chain) was captured in a study of beta chain features in type 1 diabetes. Sequenced material consisted of expressed TCRB transcripts (all of the isolated RNA was reverse transcribed). Data came from immunoSEQ multiplex PCR; TCRdb stores just in-frame clones and leaves some out. The sample yields about 650,000 clones, under 15% seen once. CDR1 is MNHEY and CDR2 is SVGAGI in the germline V gene. The CDR3 has 14 residues. V was shortened by 7 bases and J by 0 bases, with 10 bases between the two germline ends. Study findings and constraints: Patients with Type 1 diabetes showed moderately but significantly shorter TCRB CDR3s in all four CD4+ subsets.

Concerning this clone: Its target is not known.

This TCR was recovered from a man under 40 with type 1 diabetes. Sequenced input: naive CD4+ T cells from blood. The rearrangement links TRBV6-5 to TRBJ1-3, with D unclear. The chain's CDR3 is CASKTGLSGNTIYF. CDR3 nucleotide sequence: TGTGCCAGCAAGACGGGCCTCTCTGGAAACACCATATATTTT.